This paragraph reports one TCR beta chain. The clone's antigen remains unknown. Per-base qualities were not stored, and no clone one base away is much larger. The record originates from a study of blood T cells in healthy people across ages (dated by TCRdb to the mid-2010s). With regard to the full study: In model experiments, roughly one uniquely barcoded TCR beta cDNA molecule per two T cells was captured by template switching. Four age groups were formed from the donors: young (average approximately 15 years), middle-aged (around 37), aged (around 68) and long-lived (more than 75). The study measured age-related changes in TCR beta repertoire diversity using deep sequencing normalized with unique cDNA molecular identifiers. To avoid experimental bias, donors of different ages were distributed randomly across sequencing lanes. The study analyzed two additional independent replicas of 1 million unique cDNA reads from the same blood draw for two donors, one aged 18 to 30 and one aged 80 or older. Findings and caveats that apply to the study as a whole: Donor CMV infection status was unknown, potentially confounding age-related changes in expanded clonotypes. Compared with the aged group, the long-lived group had more naive CD4+ T cells, fewer expanded clones and increased TCR diversity, a pattern suggesting age selection. The percentage of naive T cells measured by flow cytometry correlated strongly with observed TCR beta diversity. Estimates of total diversity based on one million sequenced T cells were considered lower bounds and underestimates. Since profiling was done on bulk unsorted PBMCs, naive and antigen-experienced compartments could not be conclusively compared. Observed TCR beta diversity per million T cells fell roughly linearly with age, and a significant reduction was already apparent by age about 36.

The 39 donors, aged about 6 to 100 years, were systemically healthy Caucasian individuals from Russia. Around 10 milliliters of peripheral blood were collected from each donor into EDTA-treated Vacutainer tubes. Ficoll-Paque density-gradient centrifugation was used to isolate PBMCs, with at least 6.5 million per sample. Total RNA was extracted from PBMCs with Trizol reagent, with at least 6 micrograms obtained per sample. For every donor, an aliquot of PBMCs went through flow cytometry to measure the percentages of naive CD45RAhigh/CD27high T cells. Libraries were constructed by 5' RACE. The data were produced on an Illumina HiSeq 2500. A second PCR of about 6 to 11 cycles was run with a J-beta primer mix and a sample-barcoded 5' primer. A unique molecular identifier was introduced onto each TCR beta cDNA molecule by a template-switch 5' adaptor carrying 12 random nucleotides. Each sample yielded at least 3 million CDR3-containing paired-end reads. The Mint cDNA synthesis kit, primed by a TRBC-specific oligonucleotide, was used to synthesize first-strand cDNA from all RNA. Following uracil-DNA glycosylase treatment, a first 18-cycle PCR with universal primers M1SS and BC2_uni_R was performed on all cDNA. Processing in the source paper ran as follows. Each sample was normalized by randomly selecting 1 million high-quality reads, each carrying a distinct molecular identifier. Reads with shared molecular identifiers were discarded instead of being binned into consensus sequences. MiTCR, with a Q25 quality threshold and the strictest error-elimination algorithm, was used for CDR3 identification, clonotype clustering and error correction. Lower-bound total TCR beta diversity was estimated with a nonparametric unseen species model using Euler transformation. TCRdb handled the public reads itself, with Q25 trimming in fastp and clone calling in MiXCR, and kept productive beta chains. Each record represents a unique CDR3 protein, reported with the most common genes and DNA among its rows. For this entry, the V and J calls and clone size follow TCRdb and not the study's own pipeline. The sample yields about 1,600,000 distinct CDR3 sequences; 42% were counted once. Roughly 7.9% of the sample is in the top ten clones.

Relative to germline, V is 11 bases shorter and J is 2 bases shorter, with 9 bases between their ends. According to the germline V gene, CDR1 reads SNHLY and CDR2 reads FYNNEI. The CDR3 holds 11 amino acids from the cysteine to the phenylalanine. Left in the record is the CDR3 DNA by itself, 33 bases read in frame from the first base. The receptor's source is a woman between 18 and 30 years old in good health. Sequenced: blood. The chain is assembled from TRBV2 and TRBJ2-5; the D gene cannot be named for sure. The nucleotide sequence reads TGTGCCGGAGACCGGCAAGAGACCCAGTACTTC. Translated, it reads CAGDRQETQYF.